This T cell receptor (beta chain) was recorded in a study of blood T cell repertoires in COVID-19. Germline CDR1 and CDR2: MGHRA and YSYEKL. The CDR3 has 16 residues. Trimming removed 0 bases from V and 0 bases from J, with 11 bases in between. In the original workflow: By means of reference gene primer amplification, nucleated cell counts were estimated. Here immunoSEQ multiplex PCR was the method, and the copy in TCRdb shows in-frame clones only, minus some. That table supplies the V and J calls and clone size; D and trimming were determined from the DNA. The sample has about 99,000 clones, 85% to 90% seen once.

The sequenced sample consisted of peripheral blood. The chain couples TRBV4-1 to TRBJ1-1; D gene unclear. The sequence derives from a man aged 50-60 years with COVID-19, enrolled during active disease. CDR3 amino acids: CASSQDNPVMNTEAFF. Written as DNA, the CDR3 is TGCGCCAGCAGCCAAGATAATCCGGTCATGAACACTGAAGCTTTCTTT.